This is a list of T cell receptor beta chains from one sample in a study of memory CD4+ T cells and cytomegalovirus serostatus. Measured with immunoSEQ multiplex PCR; TCRdb has only the in-frame clones, and not every one. This table holds over 45,000 clones, around 82% found once. The sequencing input was memory CD4+ T cells from blood. The receptors derive from an adult in good health and CMV-seronegative. Some clones in this sample may be carry-over from other donors' samples. Each CDR3 is given with its conserved first and last residue. A D gene is named only where the DNA matches it firmly. Not all rows give a size; the values are once, few, many and, for expanded clones, a class.

D,size,V,J,DNA,CDR3
.,.,TRBV6-5,TRBJ1-2,TGTGCCAGCAGTTACCGGCAGACAGGCTATGGCTACACCTTC,CASSYRQTGYGYTF
TRBD1,.,TRBV19,TRBJ1-1,TGTGCCAGTAACCCGGGACAGGGATACACTGAAGCTTTCTTT,CASNPGQGYTEAFF
TRBD2,.,TRBV5-1,TRBJ2-3,TGCGCCAGCAGCCTGTTTAGCGGGACAGATACGCAGTATTTT,CASSLFSGTDTQYF
.,.,TRBV7-9,TRBJ1-4,TGTGCCAGCAGCTTAGATGTAGCGGGTAATGAAAAACTGTTTTTT,CASSLDVAGNEKLFF
.,once,TRBV11-2,TRBJ2-5,TGTGCCAGCAGCCCCCCCCAACGTCAAGAGACCCAGTACTTC,CASSPPQRQETQYF
.,.,TRBV29-1,TRBJ2-5,TGCAGCGTTGAAGGGTGGGGGGAGAGGGAGACCCAGTACTTC,CSVEGWGERETQYF
TRBD1,few,TRBV5-1,TRBJ1-6,TGCGCCAGCAGCTTTGAGACAGGGGGTTCACCCCTCCACTTT,CASSFETGGSPLHF
.,few,TRBV7-9,TRBJ1-3,TGTGCCAGCAGCTTACAGGGAAACACCATATATTTT,CASSLQGNTIYF
.,.,TRBV11-2,TRBJ1-2,TGTGCCAGCAGCTCCTCAATGGTTTCCAAGGCTGGCTACACCTTC,CASSSSMVSKAGYTF
.,.,TRBV6-6,TRBJ1-5,TGTGCCAGCACAAGGGAGAAGCAGCCCCAGCATTTT,CASTREKQPQHF
.,.,TRBV27,TRBJ2-5,TGTGCCAGCAGTCCCCTTTCGGGAGAGACCCAGTACTTC,CASSPLSGETQYF
TRBD2,.,TRBV18,TRBJ2-3,TGTGCCAGCTCAGCCGGACTAGCGAACACAGATACGCAGTATTTT,CASSAGLANTDTQYF
.,few,TRBV29-1,TRBJ1-2,TGCAGCGTTGAAGCGTTGGGGGCTAACTATGGCTACACCTTC,CSVEALGANYGYTF
TRBD2,.,TRBV7-7,TRBJ2-1,TGTGCTAGCAGCTTGGGACTAGCGGGGGGTGGTAATGAGCAGTTCTTC,CASSLGLAGGGNEQFF
.,.,TRBV28,TRBJ1-2,TGTGCCAGCAGCTCGACGGGGAACTATGGCTACACCTTC,CASSSTGNYGYTF
.,.,TRBV7-9,TRBJ2-3,TGTGCCAGCAGCCGGAGCACAGATACGCAGTATTTT,CASSRSTDTQYF
TRBD1,.,TRBV7-9,TRBJ2-7,TGTGCCAGCAGCATAGGGACAGGGAGGGGCGAGCAGTACTTC,CASSIGTGRGEQYF
TRBD2,.,TRBV7-2,TRBJ2-2,TGTGCCAGCAGCGTTGGAGCGGGAGTGAGCGGGGAGCTGTTTTTT,CASSVGAGVSGELFF
TRBD1,few,TRBV29-1,TRBJ1-1,TGCAGCGTTGAGGGCGGGACAGTGAACACTGAAGCTTTCTTT,CSVEGGTVNTEAFF
.,once,TRBV28,TRBJ2-3,TGTGCCAGCAGTTTCGCGGATACGCAGTATTTT,CASSFADTQYF
.,few,TRBV5-1,TRBJ1-2,TGCGCCAGCAGCTTGTGGGGGGGCGCAGACTATGGCTACACCTTC,CASSLWGGADYGYTF
.,.,TRBV27,TRBJ1-6,TGTGCCAGCAGTTTAGGGGGGATTTCACCCCTCCACTTT,CASSLGGISPLHF
.,.,TRBV10-1,TRBJ2-7,TGCGCCAGCAGTGATGGGCAGGGGAGAAGCTACGAGCAGTACTTC,CASSDGQGRSYEQYF
.,.,TRBV5-8,TRBJ1-4,TGTGCCAGCAGCTTATCACATGGTTTAAATGAAAAACTGTTTTTT,CASSLSHGLNEKLFF
TRBD2,medium-sized,TRBV28,TRBJ2-7,TGTGCCAGCAGTTATTCCACCGGGACTAGCTTTTACGAGCAGTACTTC,CASSYSTGTSFYEQYF
.,.,TRBV28,TRBJ2-6,TGTGCCAGCAGGCACGGAGGGATCTCTGGGGCCAACGTCCTGACTTTC,CASRHGGISGANVLTF